This is a list of T cell receptor beta chains from one sample in a study of blood T cell repertoires in COVID-19. Measured with immunoSEQ multiplex PCR; TCRdb has only the in-frame clones, and not every one. This sample yields about 51,000 clones, of which 86% are seen a single time; less than 4.5% belongs to the top ten. Sequenced material: peripheral blood. Source of these receptors: a man older than 75 with active COVID-19. The CDR3 runs from the conserved cysteine through the conserved F or W. A D gene is named only where the DNA matches it firmly. A row's size may be missing; if present it is once, few, many or a size class.

>once|TRBV6-6|TRBJ1-5|TRBD1
CASSSQGARGNQPQHF
TGTGCCAGCAGTTCACAGGGGGCTAGGGGCAATCAGCCCCAGCATTTT
>.|TRBV5-4|TRBJ1-1|TRBD1
CASSSYRGSDTEAFF
TGTGCCAGCAGCTCATACAGGGGGAGCGACACTGAAGCTTTCTTT
>.|TRBV28|TRBJ1-6|.
CATFQDYNSPLHF
TGTGCCACCTTCCAGGATTATAATTCACCCCTCCACTTT
>.|TRBV6-2/TRBV6-3|TRBJ1-2|.
CASSRDLTEGYTF
TGTGCCAGCAGTCGGGACTTAACCGAGGGCTACACCTTC
>.|TRBV4-3|TRBJ1-3|.
CASSQDLQGDTIYF
TGCGCCAGCAGCCAAGATCTCCAAGGGGACACCATATATTTT
>few|TRBV28|TRBJ2-7|TRBD2
CASGPSGSFRVQYF
TGTGCCAGCGGCCCTAGCGGGAGTTTCAGGGTGCAGTACTTC
>.|TRBV28|TRBJ1-5|.
CASSFIRGNSNQPQHF
TGTGCCAGCAGTTTTATACGGGGTAATAGCAATCAGCCCCAGCATTTT
>.|TRBV5-1|TRBJ2-3|TRBD2
CASRTSGSTDTQYF
TGCGCCAGCAGGACTAGCGGGAGCACAGATACGCAGTATTTT
>.|TRBV7-2|TRBJ2-1|TRBD2
CASSIGRLADLSPFF
TGTGCCAGCAGCATCGGGCGACTAGCGGACCTGTCCCCGTTCTTC
>.|TRBV4-2|TRBJ1-2|.
CASSQGGQSSLGYTF
TGTGCCAGCAGCCAAGGCGGACAGTCCTCCCTTGGCTACACCTTC
>.|TRBV10-3|TRBJ1-4|TRBD1
CAIRDDRGGNKLFF
TGTGCCATCAGGGACGACAGGGGAGGCAATAAACTGTTTTTT
>.|TRBV11-2|TRBJ2-1|.
CASSSRQDSSYNEQFF
TGTGCCAGCAGCTCCAGACAGGATAGCTCCTACAATGAGCAGTTCTTC
>.|TRBV5-5|TRBJ1-5|TRBD1
CASSRTGDSNQPQHF
TGTGCCAGCAGCCGGACAGGGGATAGCAATCAGCCCCAGCATTTT
>.|TRBV4-3|TRBJ2-1|.
CASSQDLTGAYNEQFF
TGCGCCAGCAGCCAAGATCTAACGGGAGCCTACAATGAGCAGTTCTTC
>.|TRBV19|TRBJ1-1|.
CASSIDHGGPEAFF
TGTGCCAGTAGTATAGATCATGGGGGCCCTGAAGCTTTCTTT
>.|TRBV15|TRBJ1-4|TRBD1
CATSIRGVATNEKLFF
TGTGCCACCAGTATCAGGGGGGTTGCAACTAATGAAAAACTGTTTTTT
>.|TRBV11-2|TRBJ2-7|TRBD1
CASSATGTAYEQYF
TGTGCCAGCAGCGCAACCGGGACAGCCTACGAGCAGTACTTC
>.|TRBV7-9|TRBJ1-2|.
CASSLQDGYTF
TGTGCCAGCAGCTTACAGGATGGCTACACCTTC
>.|TRBV19|TRBJ2-7|.
CASSIPGPNRNEQYF
TGTGCCAGTAGTATCCCAGGGCCAAACCGAAACGAGCAGTACTTC
>once|TRBV28|TRBJ2-1|TRBD2
CASSFGGSLEFF
TGTGCCAGCAGTTTCGGCGGGAGCCTGGAGTTCTTC
>.|TRBV19|TRBJ1-2|.
CASREGQRYGYTF
TGTGCCAGTAGGGAAGGACAGCGCTATGGCTACACCTTC
>.|TRBV7-9|TRBJ2-1|.
CASSLAFTVELDNEQFF
TGTGCCAGCAGCTTAGCCTTCACAGTTGAACTTGACAATGAGCAGTTCTTC
>once|TRBV29-1|TRBJ2-3|TRBD1
CTVTGGTDTQYF
TGCACCGTGACAGGGGGCACAGATACGCAGTATTTT
>.|TRBV19|TRBJ1-2|.
CASRRDSGYTF
TGTGCCAGCCGGAGGGATTCTGGCTACACCTTC
>.|TRBV5-5|TRBJ1-5|TRBD1
CASSPGTGDQPQHF
TGTGCCAGCAGCCCCGGGACAGGGGATCAGCCCCAGCATTTT
>few|TRBV9|TRBJ2-7|TRBD2
CASNPGGRAYEQYF
TGTGCCAGCAACCCTGGCGGGAGGGCCTACGAGCAGTACTTC
>.|TRBV7-9|TRBJ2-5|TRBD2
CASSLSRLAALEGGETQYF
TGTGCCAGCAGCTTAAGTCGGCTAGCGGCCCTTGAAGGAGGAGAGACCCAGTACTTC
>.|TRBV27|TRBJ1-3|.
CASSLRSGNTIYF
TGTGCCAGCAGTTTACGCTCTGGAAACACCATATATTTT
>once|TRBV24-1|TRBJ2-5|.
CATSDSSRDSGTQYF
TGTGCCACCAGTGATTCGTCTCGGGACTCAGGGACCCAGTACTTC
>once|TRBV6-4|TRBJ2-1|.
CARRGLGGRVYNEQFF
TGTGCCAGAAGGGGGTTGGGCGGGAGAGTCTACAATGAGCAGTTCTTC
>few|TRBV12-3/TRBV12-4|TRBJ2-2|.
CASSSGQPGELFF
TGTGCCAGCAGTTCTGGACAGCCCGGGGAGCTGTTTTTT
>few|TRBV7-9|TRBJ1-2|TRBD1
CASSLAGTGDGYTF
TGTGCCAGCAGCTTAGCCGGAACAGGGGATGGCTACACCTTC
>.|TRBV11-1|TRBJ1-1|.
CASSKLTTGDTEAFF
TGTGCCAGCAGCAAATTAACTACGGGGGACACTGAAGCTTTCTTT
>once|TRBV5-5|TRBJ1-2|TRBD1
CASSEGTVFNYGYTF
TGTGCCAGCAGCGAGGGGACAGTTTTTAACTATGGCTACACCTTC
>.|TRBV19|TRBJ2-6|.
CASSRSGSGANVLTF
TGTGCCAGTAGTAGATCAGGGTCCGGGGCCAACGTCCTGACTTTC
>once|TRBV6-4|TRBJ1-2|.
CASKGVYGYTF
TGTGCCAGCAAAGGAGTATATGGCTACACCTTC
>.|TRBV10-3|TRBJ2-1|.
CAISGTRDGEQFF
TGTGCCATCAGTGGCACTAGGGATGGTGAGCAGTTCTTC
>.|TRBV25-1|TRBJ2-7|TRBD2
CASSKASGGYEQYF
TGTGCCAGCTCGAAGGCTAGCGGGGGGTACGAGCAGTACTTC
>.|TRBV9|TRBJ1-1|TRBD1
CASSVVDRGQAFF
TGTGCCAGCAGCGTAGTAGACAGGGGTCAGGCTTTCTTT
>once|TRBV18|TRBJ2-7|TRBD1
CASSGQGAAYEQYF
TGTGCCAGCTCAGGGCAGGGGGCTGCCTACGAGCAGTACTTC
>.|TRBV10-3|TRBJ2-7|TRBD1
CAISEFGAQGSF
TGTGCCATCAGTGAGTTTGGGGCACAGGGGAGCTTC
>.|TRBV6-2/TRBV6-3|TRBJ2-7|TRBD1
CASSYRSPGQGRDEQYF
TGTGCCAGCAGTTACAGAAGTCCGGGACAGGGGCGAGACGAGCAGTACTTC
>.|TRBV11-3|TRBJ2-3|.
CASSSKNYGDTQYF
TGTGCCAGCAGCTCCAAGAACTACGGAGATACGCAGTATTTT
>.|TRBV5-4|TRBJ2-1|.
CASSLVQGNEQFF
TGTGCCAGCAGCCTTGTACAGGGTAATGAGCAGTTCTTC
>.|TRBV7-9|TRBJ2-2|.
CASSLDNYLNTGELFF
TGTGCCAGCAGCTTAGATAACTACCTGAACACCGGGGAGCTGTTTTTT
>.|TRBV28|TRBJ1-2|.
CASSLRTVGYTF
TGTGCCAGCAGTTTAAGGACAGTTGGCTACACCTTC
>.|TRBV5-6|TRBJ2-7|TRBD2
CASFLAGGSYEQYF
TGTGCCAGCTTCCTAGCGGGTGGTTCCTACGAGCAGTACTTC
>.|TRBV6-6|TRBJ1-3|TRBD1
CASRSTGTAGNTIYF
TGTGCCAGCAGATCGACAGGGACGGCTGGAAACACCATATATTTT
>.|TRBV12-3/TRBV12-4|TRBJ2-3|.
CASSLVRVDTQYF
TGTGCCAGCAGTTTAGTACGGGTGGATACGCAGTATTTT
>once|TRBV7-2|TRBJ2-3|TRBD2
CASSFLDGGGRDTDTQYF
TGTGCCAGCAGCTTCTTGGACGGGGGCGGGAGGGACACAGATACGCAGTATTTT
>few|TRBV19|TRBJ1-4|TRBD1
CASSRRTGQLGEKLFF
TGTGCCAGTAGCAGACGGACAGGGCAGCTAGGGGAAAAACTGTTTTTT
>.|TRBV14|TRBJ2-6|.
CASSPHRTARSWANVLTF
TGTGCCAGCAGCCCCCATAGAACAGCCCGAAGTTGGGCCAACGTCCTGACTTTC
>.|TRBV19|TRBJ1-5|.
CASSPTGFSNQPQHF
TGTGCCAGTAGTCCAACAGGGTTTAGCAATCAGCCCCAGCATTTT
>.|TRBV5-6|TRBJ2-5|.
CASSFRGPFQETQYF
TGTGCCAGCAGCTTCAGGGGCCCCTTCCAAGAGACCCAGTACTTC
>.|TRBV18|TRBJ1-5|.
CASSPLGGAGQPQHF
TGTGCCAGCTCACCACTGGGGGGAGCCGGACAGCCCCAGCATTTT